The 5 T cell receptor beta chains presented below share a single source sample, sequenced in a study of T cells in Graves' hyperthyroidism and ophthalmopathy. From RNA transcripts, TCR beta CDR3 regions were amplified. With the HTBI primer set, the TCR CDR3 went through a first round of RT-PCR. TCRdb used MiXCR to reprocess the multiplex PCR reads, holding one entry per CDR3 protein. The table has approximately 560,000 distinct CDR3 sequences, approximately 44% seen once. The sequencing input was peripheral blood or thyroid tissue (not recorded which). The source of these receptors is a woman aged 18 to 35 with Graves' hyperthyroidism.

The sample holds one count of this clonotype. The chain joins TRBV2 to TRBJ2-3, with D possibly TRBD2 on 6 matching bases. Trimming stripped 6 bases from V and 0 bases from J, with 10 bases between. Germline CDR1 and CDR2: SNHLY and FYNNEI. The CDR3 is 14 amino acids. Written as DNA, the CDR3 is TGTGCCAGCAGGCTAGCGATGAGCACAGATACGCAGTATTTT. Translated, it gives CASRLAMSTDTQYF. Full variable domain (remainder filled in from reference TRBV2 and TRBJ2-3): EPEVTQTPSHQVTQMGQEVILRCVPISNHLYFYWYRQILGQKVEFLVSFYNNEISEKSEIFDDQFSVERPDGSNFTLKIRSTKLEDSAMYFCASRLAMSTDTQYFGPGTRLTVL.

To note about this clonotype: With a much larger clone just one base away, this may be a read error. The chain carries TRBV7-6 and TRBJ1-2; unclear D gene. The CDR3 extends over 11 amino acids. Germline V gene sequence: CDR1 SGHVS, CDR2 FNYEAQ. Trimming shortened V by 3 bases and J by 13 bases, and 12 bases separated the two germline ends. The CDR3 protein is CASSFSGSSTF. DNA of the CDR3: TGTGCCAGCAGCTTTTCCGGGTCTAGCACCTTC.

The chain recombines TRBV9 with TRBJ2-7; the D is unclear. CDR1 is SGDLS, CDR2 YYNGEE, per germline. The CDR3 is 13 amino acids. Trimming left V 4 bases short and J 5 bases short, with 13 bases between. CDR3 sequence: CASSPPGRNEQYF. The CDR3 bases are TGTGCCAGCAGCCCCCCCGGCCGGAACGAGCAGTACTTC.

The J gene is TRBJ1-4, the V gene TRBV5-1, with a weak D call TRBD1 (5 bases). The germline V gene has CDR1 SGHRS and CDR2 YFSETQ. This CDR3 spans 15 amino acids. V lost 4 bases and J 4 bases, leaving 14 bases between the germline ends. CDR3 loop: CASSRGSGVNEKLFF. The CDR3 bases are TGCGCCAGCAGCCGAGGGTCGGGGGTTAATGAAAAACTGTTTTTT.

A note on this clonotype: This CDR3 is missing its conserved last phenylalanine or tryptophan, likely due to a read error. The DNA is omitted, as the CDR3 cannot be located on it reliably, and the CDR3 follows TCRdb's listing. The rearrangement joins TRBV15 to TRBJ2-5. A total of 10 residues make up the CDR3, ends included. In germline, CDR1 is LNHNV, CDR2 YYDKDF (reference sequence). The CDR3 sequence is CATSRGTVSY.